This T cell receptor (beta chain) came from a study of blood T cell repertoires in COVID-19. CDR1 is MDHEN, CDR2 SYDVKM, per germline. The CDR3 sequence is 15 residues long. Trimming stripped 6 bases from V and 2 bases from J, with 14 bases between. The data were produced by immunoSEQ multiplex PCR, yet TCRdb's version contains in-frame clones alone and is incomplete. This table holds fewer than 250,000 clones, 87% found once. The TCR comes from a young woman with acute COVID-19. The chain links TRBV28 to TRBJ1-5; D remains unclear. Sequenced sample: PBMCs or T cells enriched from blood (not recorded which). The CDR3 sequence is CASSGLRIGNQPQHF. The CDR3 DNA is TGTGCCAGCAGCGGCCTCAGGATAGGCAATCAGCCCCAGCATTTT.